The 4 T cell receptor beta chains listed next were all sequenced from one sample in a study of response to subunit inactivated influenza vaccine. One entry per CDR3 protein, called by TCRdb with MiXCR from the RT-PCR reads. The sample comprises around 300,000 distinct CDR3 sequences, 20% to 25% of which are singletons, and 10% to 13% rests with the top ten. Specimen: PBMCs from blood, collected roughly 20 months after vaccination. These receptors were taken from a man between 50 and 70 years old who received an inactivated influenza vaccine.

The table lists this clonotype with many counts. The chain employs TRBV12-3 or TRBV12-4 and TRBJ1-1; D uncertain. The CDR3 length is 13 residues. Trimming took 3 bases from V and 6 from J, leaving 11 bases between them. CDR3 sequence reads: CASSLVAPPEAFF. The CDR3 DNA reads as TGTGCCAGCAGTTTGGTGGCACCTCCTGAAGCTTTCTTT.

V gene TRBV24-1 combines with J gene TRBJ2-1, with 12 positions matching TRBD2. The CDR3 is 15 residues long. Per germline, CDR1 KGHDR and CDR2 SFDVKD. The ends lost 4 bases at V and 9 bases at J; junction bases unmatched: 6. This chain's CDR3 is CATSDRLAGAIEQFF. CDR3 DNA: TGTGCCACCAGTGACAGACTAGCGGGAGCTATTGAGCAGTTCTTC.

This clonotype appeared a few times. CDR3 sequence reads: CAIRERESYNEQFF. The CDR3 nucleotides read TGTGCCATCAGGGAGCGGGAATCCTACAATGAGCAGTTCTTC. This sequence joins TRBV10-3 and TRBJ2-1, with TRBD2 matching 7 bases. Trimming removed 6 bases from V and 1 base from J; junction bases left unmatched: 3. The germline CDR1 and CDR2 sequences are ENHRY and SYGVKD. This CDR3 is 14 amino acids long.

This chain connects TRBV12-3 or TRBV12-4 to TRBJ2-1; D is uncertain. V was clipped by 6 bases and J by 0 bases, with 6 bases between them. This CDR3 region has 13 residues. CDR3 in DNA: TGTGCCAGCAGCCCGATCTCCTACAATGAGCAGTTCTTC. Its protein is CASSPISYNEQFF.